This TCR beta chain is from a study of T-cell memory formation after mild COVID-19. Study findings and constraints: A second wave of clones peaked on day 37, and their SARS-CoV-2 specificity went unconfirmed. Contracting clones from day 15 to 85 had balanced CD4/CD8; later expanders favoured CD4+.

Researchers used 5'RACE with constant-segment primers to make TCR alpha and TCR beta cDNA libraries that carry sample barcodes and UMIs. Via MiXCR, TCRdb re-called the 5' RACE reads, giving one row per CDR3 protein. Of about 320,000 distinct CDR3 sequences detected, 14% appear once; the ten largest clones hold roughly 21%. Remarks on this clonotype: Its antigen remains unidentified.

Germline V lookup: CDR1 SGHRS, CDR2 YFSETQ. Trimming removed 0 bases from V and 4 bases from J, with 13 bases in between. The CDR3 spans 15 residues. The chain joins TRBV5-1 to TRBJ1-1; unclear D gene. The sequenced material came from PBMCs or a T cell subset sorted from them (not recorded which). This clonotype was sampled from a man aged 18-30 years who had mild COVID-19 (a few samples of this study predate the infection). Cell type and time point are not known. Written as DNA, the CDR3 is TGCGCCAGCAGCTTGGGGGCTCTCTACCCCACTGAAGCTTTCTTT. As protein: CASSLGALYPTEAFF.